These T cell receptor beta chains were read from a single sample in a study of OX40 agonist ivuxolimab in advanced cancers. Profiling relied on immunoSEQ multiplex PCR, and the TCRdb table lists in-frame clones only, not all of them. The table includes tens of thousands of clones, roughly 87% detected once. This sample comprised CD4+ or CD8+ T cells sorted from blood, obtained in a trial of the OX40 agonist ivuxolimab. The receptors shown here come from an adult with an advanced solid tumor such as melanoma, head and neck, liver or kidney cancer. Each CDR3 is given without its conserved first and last residue.

>TRBV9
ASSVGLRDSGNTIY
>TRBV28
ASSFGPHGS
>TRBV1
TSSQTSGPSSYEQY
>TRBV27
ASSSLLAGGIDTQY
>TRBV13
ASSSRAGSYNEQF
>TRBV19
ASTSGSGADTQY
>TRBV7-6
ASSLQGATSDEQF
>TRBV27
ASTPRIPDTQY
>TRBV21-1
ASSKAKASLETQY
>TRBV13
ASSLEGGRAENDEQF
>TRBV11-1
ASSLAGTGYEQY
>TRBV5-4
ASSPKGLADTQY
>TRBV13
ASSLSGSSYEQY
>TRBV7-3
ASSSTSVSSTDTQY
>TRBV27
ASSLTAAMNTEAF
>TRBV28
ASNYRGEETQY
>TRBV19
ASSITGPPGANVLT
>TRBV11-2
ASSITGEQF
>TRBV13
ASSDAGVAHEQY
>TRBV5-6
ASYRGGTEAF
>TRBV19
ASSQYGGPHEQY
>TRBV4-2
ATSLDQGYEQY
>TRBV10-1
ASSEPGNEQF
>TRBV27
ASSSHEQY
>TRBV4-1
ASSHEGTAYEQY
>TRBV27
ASADPKLAGGSTDTQY
>TRBV4-2
ASSQEGSGRTYEQY
>TRBV4-2
ASSQEGQSGSYEQY
>TRBV19
ASQQGPYGYT
>TRBV2
ASGWDQLSYNEQF
>TRBV5-4
ASSEPVYNEQF
>TRBV9
ASSVVGTARYGYT
>TRBV6-5
ASSYRGLAGELF
>TRBV5-4
ASSLGALGYT
>TRBV2
ASSYGSGDTQY
>TRBV19
ASSIRLARPSSYNEQF
>TRBV28
ASQPPQTGELF
>TRBV2
ASSEVHPTGELF
>TRBV25-1
ASSESPENTEAF
>TRBV6-1
ASSEKRQPQETQY
>TRBV14
ASSQVPLLAGSYNEQF
>TRBV7-2
ASSQGIWWGTQY
>TRBV14
ASSQTGGAEQY
>TRBV15
ATSRLGAGLTWGQY
>TRBV11-2
ASSLSSNKY
>TRBV28
ASSLTPNSDGGGGYT
>TRBV7-6
ASSFAGSEQY
>TRBV30
AWSGGTFSTDTQY